The clone carrying this T cell receptor (beta chain) came up a few times. Its antigen is currently unknown. Germline values: CDR1 SGHRS, CDR2 YFSETQ. This CDR3 is 17 amino acids long. V shed 4 bases and J shed 0 bases, with 20 bases lying between them. The data originate from a study of response to subunit inactivated influenza vaccine. Study-level points and caveats: Each seasonal flu vaccination may recruit only limited new T cells, authors suggested.

TCRdb re-analysed the RT-PCR reads in MiXCR, keeping a single row per CDR3 protein. Of hundreds of thousands of distinct CDR3 sequences listed, about 14% are singletons. This receptor was identified in a man aged 50-60 years who received an inactivated influenza vaccine. The genes are TRBV5-1 and TRBJ2-7; D possibly corresponds to TRBD1 (5 bases). Sequencing used PBMCs from blood, obtained roughly 2 weeks before vaccination. The CDR3: CASSPSVGRQSSYEQYF. The CDR3, as DNA: TGCGCCAGCAGCCCGTCTGTTGGGCGACAGAGCTCCTACGAGCAGTACTTC.